The TCR beta chain under discussion was sequenced for a study of T-cell memory formation after mild COVID-19. This clonotype was seen repeatedly, ten times or more. The CDR3 contains 13 residues. Trimming removed 6 bases from V and 5 bases from J, with 10 bases in between. Germline-derived CDR1 and CDR2 are LNHDA and SQIVND (reference sequence). TCRdb reanalysed the 5' RACE reads using MiXCR and keeps one entry per CDR3 protein. The sample lists hundreds of thousands of distinct CDR3 sequences, around 15% occurring once. Input material: PBMCs or a T cell subset sorted from them (not recorded which). The chain combines TRBV19 with TRBJ2-2; D is perhaps TRBD1 (6 bases). The origin of this receptor is a man aged 18 to 35 who had mild COVID-19 (a few samples of this study predate the infection). Cell type and time point are not known. CDR3 residues: CASRSGATGELFF. The CDR3, as DNA: TGTGCCAGTAGGTCAGGGGCGACCGGGGAGCTGTTTTTT.